The entry that follows covers one TCR beta chain sequence. Its matching antigen is unknown. The junction differs from germline at one of its ends, possibly a read error. The study ran its PCR with 60 Vbeta and 13 Jbeta primers. Produced via immunoSEQ multiplex PCR; TCRdb's table is partial and in-frame only. The sample contains some 170,000 clones, approximately 85% of which appear only once. CDR3 size: 13 residues. Germline assignment: CDR1 SSHAT and CDR2 FNYEAQ (reference sequence). This record comes from a study of cytomegalovirus exposure and HLA in healthy donors. Across the study: Among the 300 to 500 genotyped donors, about 81% were placed in the Caucasian-associated ancestry cluster. Study-level results: With DRB1 most and HLA-C fewest, TCR association rates differed between HLA loci in a later analysis. Reports showed the classifier diagnosing cytomegalovirus status with high specificity and sensitivity. Sequences of the TCR beta chain were said to predict the HLA-A and HLA-B alleles of most subjects accurately.

The specimen sequenced was PBMCs. The rearrangement joins TRBV7-7 to TRBJ2-7; 11 bases agree with TRBD1. The receptor comes from a girl aged 2-10 years in good health and CMV-seropositive. The CDR3 region is CASSLGQGGEQYF. The CDR3 coding sequence is TGTGCTAGCAGCTTGGGACAGGGGGGCGAGCAGTACTTC.